The TCR beta chain under discussion was sequenced for a study of blood T cell repertoires in COVID-19 (TCRdb year 2020). Some background on the complete study: Collaborator samples came from the United States, Italy and Spain and covered acute and convalescent phases of COVID-19. The prospective study material was composed of cDNA or gDNA derived from T cells, B-cell-depleted T cells, or PBMCs. The dataset comprised deeply sampled blood TCRbeta repertoires from subjects exposed to, actively infected with, or recovered from COVID-19. A freely available public database, intended as a resource for researchers studying the immune response to SARS-CoV-2, is where the repertoires were released. Samples came from the ongoing ImmuneRACE study (first 160 participants) plus 1,254 subjects from 6 global collaborators. Nearly every sample came with metadata listing a de-identified subject ID, COVID-19 status, age in years and sex. Where available, HLA class I and class II types were taken from metadata supplied by the sample provider and were not determined by assay-based typing.

TCRbeta CDR3 regions were amplified from genomic DNA by means of the immunoSEQ Assay, a bias-controlled multiplex PCR. Per the original workflow: The number of nucleated cells in each sample was estimated by amplification of reference gene primers within the assay. To quantify the absolute abundance of each unique TCRbeta CDR3 rearrangement, sequence reads were collapsed and filtered. For each sample, productive Simpson clonality was calculated as the square root of Simpson's diversity index over productive rearrangements. The table comes from immuneACCESS by way of TCRdb, which keeps in-frame sequences with V and J called. Part of the clones is missing from these tables; in studies checked, under half for an unresolved V gene and the rest for unknown reasons. V, J and clone size derive from that table, while D and trimming were established from the DNA sequence. The sample table holds around 200,000 clones, of which 75% to 90% were seen once. The ten biggest clones cover around 6.5% of the sample.

Each collaborating institution followed its own protocols to collect whole blood in K2EDTA tubes. For TCRbeta analysis, collaborator samples were shipped as frozen whole blood, as isolated PBMCs, or as DNA extracted from either sample type. With respect to this clone: What this receptor recognizes is not known. One base away there is no much larger clone; base qualities are not given. This specimen includes other DNA sequences encoding the same CDR3.

Results and caveats for the whole study, not just this receptor: The quantity of clinical and demographic metadata differed by source and by participant and was supplied without curation.

The sample consisted of peripheral blood. The TCR sequence derives from a woman aged 40 to 50 with acute or convalescent COVID-19.

The CDR3 loop reads CASSGDMNTEAFF. The DNA is TGCGCCAGCAGCGGGGACATGAACACTGAAGCTTTCTTT. The sequence links TRBV5-1 to TRBJ1-1; a weak D assignment points to TRBD1 (6 bases agree). From the cysteine up to the phenylalanine, the CDR3 has a length of 13 residues. Left in the record is the CDR3 DNA by itself, 39 bases read in frame from the first base. The junction carries 7 bases between V and J, which are trimmed by 4 bases and 0 bases respectively. According to the germline V gene, CDR1 reads SGHRS and CDR2 reads YFSETQ.